Below are 31 T cell receptor beta chains sequenced from a single sample in a study of blood T cell repertoires in COVID-19. Sequenced by immunoSEQ multiplex PCR; TCRdb stores in-frame clones only, minus some. The data contain fewer than 250,000 clones, about nine tenths of them singletons. The sample taken for sequencing was peripheral blood. The receptors derive from a woman aged 60-75 years with acute or convalescent COVID-19.

The chain joins TRBV11-3 to TRBJ2-5, with D maybe TRBD2 (7 bases). Germline V gives CDR1 SGHNT, CDR2 YENEEA. V shed 5 bases and J shed 5 bases, with 15 bases lying between them. This CDR3 comprises 14 residues. CDR3 loop: CASSHGGGMETQYF. CDR3 bases: TGTGCCAGCAGCCACGGCGGGGGCATGGAGACCCAGTACTTC.

The chain employs TRBV15 and TRBJ1-2; TRBD1 is a possible D gene (5 bases). This CDR3 comprises 14 residues. The V end was cut by 5 bases, the J end by 6 bases, with 16 bases between. Germline CDR1 is LNHNV and CDR2 is YYDKDF (reference sequence). The CDR3, as DNA: TGTGCCACCAGCCCAGTGACAGTCCTCGATGGCTACACCTTC. Translation gives CATSPVTVLDGYTF.

V gene TRBV5-6 combines with J gene TRBJ1-3; no definite D call. This CDR3 comprises 17 residues. Germline loops: CDR1 SGHDT, CDR2 YYEEEE. The V end was cut by 4 bases, the J end by 2 bases, with 19 bases between. The CDR3 DNA reads TGTGCCAGCAGCGGACTCAGCCTTGCTTCCCCTGGAAACACCATATATTTT. Encoded protein: CASSGLSLASPGNTIYF.

The chain couples TRBV3-1 (or the pseudogene TRBV3-2) to TRBJ2-7; TRBD2 matches at 8 bases. V lost 0 bases to trimming and J lost 6 bases; unmatched junction nucleotides: 4. The length of the CDR3 is 14 residues. Germline CDR1 reads LGHDT; CDR2 reads YNNKEL (reference sequence). This CDR3 reads CASSQEGLVSEQYF. CDR3 DNA sequence: TGTGCCAGCAGCCAAGAGGGACTAGTAAGCGAGCAGTACTTC.

The V gene is TRBV5-1, the J gene TRBJ1-5, with a tentative D call TRBD1 (6 bases). Trimming removed 0 bases from V and 3 bases from J, with 10 bases in between. CDR1 SGHRS and CDR2 YFSETQ come from the germline V gene. The CDR3 spans 15 residues. In DNA form, the CDR3 reads TGCGCCAGCAGCTTGGCCGCAGGGGCCAATCAGCCCCAGCATTTT. As protein: CASSLAAGANQPQHF.

This clone was recorded only once. The rearrangement uses TRBV12-3 or TRBV12-4 and TRBJ1-2, with 7 bases that match TRBD1. The CDR3 sequence is 13 residues long. Trimming cost V 6 bases and J 7 bases; bases outside gene matches: 8. CDR3 DNA sequence: TGTGCCAGCAGCCCCCATGACAGGGCTGGCTACACCTTC. This encodes CASSPHDRAGYTF.

V usage is TRBV2 and J usage is TRBJ2-3, with D perhaps matching TRBD1 (6 bases). This CDR3 contains 17 residues. Trimming took 6 bases from V and 4 from J, leaving 23 bases between them. The germline V gene encodes CDR1 SNHLY and CDR2 FYNNEI. The CDR3 is CASSPKVRGSVSDTQYF. CDR3 in DNA: TGTGCCAGCAGCCCTAAGGTCAGGGGTTCTGTTTCAGATACGCAGTATTTT.

The rearrangement uses TRBV4-2 and TRBJ2-1; tentative D call: TRBD2 (5 bases). From germline, CDR1 is LGHNA and CDR2 YNFKEQ. Trimming left V 0 bases short and J 8 bases short, with 20 bases between. The CDR3 is 17 amino acids. CDR3 in amino acids: CASSQDGRDPVGYEQFF. The CDR3 nucleotides read TGTGCCAGCAGCCAAGACGGACGGGATCCCGTCGGGTATGAGCAGTTCTTC.

The gene calls are TRBV4-1 and TRBJ2-4, with TRBD2 matching over 10 bases. V was pared by 2 bases and J by 0 bases, with 1 base of the junction left unmatched. There are 16 residues in the CDR3. CDR1 is MGHRA and CDR2 is YSYEKL in the germline V gene. Here the CDR3 DNA reads TGCGCCAGCAGCCAACGACTAGCGGGAGCCAAAAACATTCAGTACTTC. This encodes CASSQRLAGAKNIQYF.

J is TRBJ1-2 and V is TRBV7-2; D might be TRBD1 (6 bases). V was shortened by 1 base and J by 6 bases, with 15 bases between the two germline ends. The length of the CDR3 is 15 residues. Germline CDR1 SGHTA, CDR2 FQGNSA. The CDR3 DNA reads TGTGCCAGCAGCTTAGGACAGCGACAGGTGGATGGCTACACCTTC. The encoded protein is CASSLGQRQVDGYTF.

The chain is built from TRBV7-8 and TRBJ1-4; TRBD1 might be the D (5 bases). Looked up from germline, CDR1 is SGHVS and CDR2 is FQNEAQ. Trimming shortened V by 5 bases and J by 2 bases, and 9 bases separated the two germline ends. The CDR3 length is 14 residues. The DNA of the CDR3 is TGTGCCAGCAGCCCCCGGGGGACTAATGAAAAACTGTTTTTT. Protein product: CASSPRGTNEKLFF.

The chain links TRBV6-5 to TRBJ1-5; 9 nucleotides line up with TRBD1. The CDR3 totals 15 residues. With 7 bases clipped from V and 4 bases from J, the junction kept 8 bases outside the gene matches. From germline, CDR1 is MNHEY and CDR2 SVGAGI. The CDR3 loop is CASTLGQGGNQPQHF. The CDR3 region has the DNA TGTGCCAGCACTCTGGGACAGGGAGGAAATCAGCCCCAGCATTTT.

V and J are TRBV4-2 and TRBJ2-1, with 9 bases that match TRBD2. Unmatched junction bases numbered 7, after V lost 0 bases and J lost 7 bases. The CDR3 has 16 amino acids. The germline V gene encodes CDR1 LGHNA and CDR2 YNFKEQ. In nucleotides, the CDR3 is TGTGCCAGCAGCCAAGAAGATAGCGGGAGTTTAAATGAGCAGTTCTTC. This codes for CASSQEDSGSLNEQFF.

The rearrangement joins TRBV5-7 to TRBJ2-2, with a weak D call TRBD1 (7 bases). TRBV5-7 counts as an open reading frame of uncertain function. The length of the CDR3 is 18 residues. The ends were cut back, 4 bases at V and 0 bases at J, with 19 bases in the middle. Written as DNA, the CDR3 is TGTGCCAGCAGCCTTGGCAGGGGGGACTCACCGAACACCGGGGAGCTGTTTTTT. Protein sequence: CASSLGRGDSPNTGELFF.

The V gene is TRBV9, the J gene TRBJ2-7; TRBD1 aligns across 8 bases. The CDR3 length is 16 residues. V shed 0 bases and J 1 base; nucleotides not matched to a gene: 6. Germline-derived CDR1 and CDR2 are SGDLS and YYNGEE. For the CDR3, the DNA is TGTGCCAGCAGCGTAGGTCAAGGACAGGGATCCTACGAGCAGTACTTC. Translating it yields CASSVGQGQGSYEQYF.

CDR3 protein: CASSFESGGYNEQFF. CDR3 coding DNA: TGTGCCAGCAGCTTTGAAAGCGGGGGCTACAATGAGCAGTTCTTC. The chain carries TRBV7-2 and TRBJ2-1, with 8 bases matching TRBD2. Germline CDR1 is SGHTA and CDR2 is FQGNSA. This CDR3 comprises 15 residues. The V segment lost 3 bases and the J segment 3 bases; nucleotides outside the gene matches: 4.

The rearrangement links TRBV5-1 to TRBJ2-3; maybe TRBD1 (5 bases). V was pared by 2 bases and J by 0 bases, with 7 bases between. Germline V gives CDR1 SGHRS, CDR2 YFSETQ. This CDR3 spans 14 amino acids. The CDR3 region has the DNA TGCGCCAGCAGCTTCCAGGGAAGCACAGATACGCAGTATTTT. As protein: CASSFQGSTDTQYF.

The chain joins TRBV13 to TRBJ1-1; tentatively, D is TRBD1 (5 bases). The CDR3 length is 19 residues. V lost 0 bases, J lost 5 bases, and 25 bases lay in between. Germline V gene sequence: CDR1 PRHDT, CDR2 FYEKMQ (reference sequence). This CDR3 reads CASSLGLGTKTRGGTEAFF. CDR3 nucleotides: TGTGCCAGCAGCTTAGGCCTCGGGACGAAGACTCGTGGAGGGACTGAAGCTTTCTTT.

This clone is a singleton in its sample. The chain is built from TRBV11-2 and TRBJ1-5, with 10 bases fitting TRBD1. The CDR3 covers 15 residues. Losses at the gene ends were 5 bases for V and 2 bases for J; bases not matched to a gene: 3. From germline, CDR1 is SGHAT and CDR2 FQNNGV. The DNA of the CDR3 is TGTGCCAGCAGCCTGGGACAGGGGCGCAATCAGCCCCAGCATTTT. Translating it yields CASSLGQGRNQPQHF.

The chain combines TRBV29-1 with TRBJ2-3, with TRBD1 identical over 8 bases. V was clipped by 6 bases and J by 2 bases; unmatched bases: 4. Germline V lookup: CDR1 SQVTM, CDR2 ANQGSEA. The CDR3 extends over 13 amino acids. The CDR3 sequence: CSVDREATDTQYF. DNA for the CDR3: TGCAGCGTGGACAGGGAGGCCACAGATACGCAGTATTTT.

The CDR3 here is CSASGIWQFF. Written as DNA, the CDR3 is TGCAGTGCTAGCGGGATCTGGCAGTTCTTC. The chain carries TRBV20-1 and TRBJ2-1; the D gene is possibly TRBD2 (5 bases). V shed 3 bases and J shed 12 bases, with 9 bases lying between them. The CDR3 totals 10 residues. Per the germline V gene, CDR1 is DFQATT and CDR2 is SNEGSKA (reference sequence).

The rearrangement joins TRBV5-1 to TRBJ2-3; D ambiguous. The CDR3 consists of 12 residues. Looked up from germline, CDR1 is SGHRS and CDR2 is YFSETQ. Trimming took off 3 bases at V and 6 bases at J, with 8 bases between the two ends. As DNA, the CDR3 is TGCGCCAGCAGCTCCCTCGGGGATACGCAGTATTTT. It specifies CASSSLGDTQYF.

The genes are TRBV5-1 and TRBJ2-3; tentative D call: TRBD2 (7 bases). The CDR3 extends over 17 amino acids. Germline loops: CDR1 SGHRS, CDR2 YFSETQ. Trimming removed 0 bases from V and 0 bases from J, with 14 bases in between. The CDR3 coding sequence is TGCGCCAGCAGCTTGGGAGGAGGCGGGGGCAGCACAGATACGCAGTATTTT. Translating gives CASSLGGGGGSTDTQYF.

J is TRBJ1-5 and V is TRBV27; tentatively, D is TRBD1 (6 bases). Looked up from germline, CDR1 is MNHEY and CDR2 is SMNVEV (reference sequence). The V gene lost 6 bases and the J gene lost 5 bases, with 14 bases spanning the gap. This CDR3 contains 14 residues. The CDR3 spells CASSGSRGYQPQHF. The DNA of the CDR3 is TGTGCCAGCAGCGGTAGCAGGGGCTATCAGCCCCAGCATTTT.

This sequence joins TRBV5-1 and TRBJ1-1, with 11 bases that match TRBD1. CDR1 is SGHRS and CDR2 is YFSETQ in the germline V gene. The CDR3 sequence is 15 residues long. V was pared by 3 bases and J by 5 bases, with 6 bases of the junction left unmatched. CDR3 protein: CASSYGDRGSTEAFF. CDR3 DNA: TGCGCCAGCAGCTATGGGGACAGGGGGTCGACTGAAGCTTTCTTT. The full variable domain, its missing parts supplied by reference TRBV5-1 and TRBJ1-1, is KAGVTQTPRYLIKTRGQQVTLSCSPISGHRSVSWYQQTPGQGLQFLFEYFSETQRNKGNFPGRFSGRQFSNSRSEMNVSTLELGDSALYLCASSYGDRGSTEAFFGQGTRLTVV.

The V call is TRBV5-1, the J call TRBJ2-2; the match to TRBD2 covers 9 bases. The germline V gene encodes CDR1 SGHRS and CDR2 YFSETQ. V gave up 0 bases and J gave up 4 bases; unmatched junction bases: 7. This CDR3 comprises 17 residues. CDR3 nucleotide sequence: TGCGCCAGCAGCTTGGGATCTCTAGCGGGACCCACCGGGGAGCTGTTTTTT. Its translation: CASSLGSLAGPTGELFF.

The J gene is TRBJ1-1, the V gene TRBV5-1, with D unclear. The V gene lost 0 bases and the J gene lost 6 bases, with 12 bases spanning the gap. CDR3 size: 14 residues. Looked up from germline, CDR1 is SGHRS and CDR2 is YFSETQ. The CDR3 DNA follows: TGCGCCAGCAGCTTGGAGTTGAACAGTCCTGAAGCTTTCTTT. Protein product: CASSLELNSPEAFF. The entire variable domain, with the rest obtained from reference TRBV5-1 and TRBJ1-1, is as follows: KAGVTQTPRYLIKTRGQQVTLSCSPISGHRSVSWYQQTPGQGLQFLFEYFSETQRNKGNFPGRFSGRQFSNSRSEMNVSTLELGDSALYLCASSLELNSPEAFFGQGTRLTVV.

The rearrangement links TRBV5-1 to TRBJ1-1; possible D gene TRBD1, 6 bases. Germline V gene data show CDR1 as SGHRS and CDR2 as YFSETQ. The CDR3 length is 15 residues. Trimming removed 2 bases at V and 1 base at J, with 12 bases between. CDR3 in DNA: TGCGCCAGCAGCTTAGGGGGACGGTGGAACACTGAAGCTTTCTTT. Its protein product is CASSLGGRWNTEAFF.

This clone was observed a single time. The chain combines TRBV5-1 with TRBJ2-7, with a weak D call TRBD1 (6 bases). The V gene lost 0 bases and the J gene lost 4 bases, with 14 bases spanning the gap. The CDR3 contains 15 residues. Germline CDR1 reads SGHRS; CDR2 reads YFSETQ. The CDR3 DNA is TGCGCCAGCAGCTTGGGGACAGAGACATTTTACGAGCAGTACTTC. As protein: CASSLGTETFYEQYF.

DNA of the CDR3: TGCAGCGTTAGGGGTGGTGGAGGGGTTTTTTCTGAAGCTTTCTTT. Residues: CSVRGGGGVFSEAFF. The rearrangement uses TRBV29-1 and TRBJ1-1; D may be TRBD1 (5 bases). The CDR3 length is 15 residues. The germline V gene encodes CDR1 SQVTM and CDR2 ANQGSEA. The ends were cut back, 5 bases at V and 6 bases at J, with 22 bases in the middle.

V is TRBV5-4 and J is TRBJ2-1; 10 nucleotides align to TRBD2. This CDR3 comprises 15 residues. Germline V gene lookup returns CDR1 SGHNT and CDR2 YYREEE (reference sequence). With V trimmed by 1 base and J by 7 bases, 5 bases remained unmatched. CDR3 protein: CASSLNLAGVNEQFF. The CDR3 nucleotides are TGTGCCAGCAGCTTGAACCTAGCGGGGGTTAATGAGCAGTTCTTC.